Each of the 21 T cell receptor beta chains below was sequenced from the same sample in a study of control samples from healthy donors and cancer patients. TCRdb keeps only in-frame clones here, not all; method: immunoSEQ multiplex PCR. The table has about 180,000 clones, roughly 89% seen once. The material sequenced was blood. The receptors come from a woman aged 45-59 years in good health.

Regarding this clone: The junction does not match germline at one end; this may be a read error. The CDR3 DNA is TGCAGCGTTCGACAGGGAGGTTCTTACGGGCAGTACTTC. This codes for CSVRQGGSYGQYF. The chain carries TRBV29-1 and TRBJ2-7, with D possibly TRBD1 on 7 matching bases. The germline gives CDR1 SQVTM, CDR2 ANQGSEA. The CDR3 has 13 amino acids.

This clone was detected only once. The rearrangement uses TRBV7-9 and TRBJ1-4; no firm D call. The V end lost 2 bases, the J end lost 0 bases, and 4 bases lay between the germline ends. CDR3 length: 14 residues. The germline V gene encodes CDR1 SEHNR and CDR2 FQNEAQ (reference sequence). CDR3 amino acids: CASSLRATNEKLFF. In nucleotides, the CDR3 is TGTGCCAGCAGCTTAAGGGCAACTAATGAAAAACTGTTTTTT.

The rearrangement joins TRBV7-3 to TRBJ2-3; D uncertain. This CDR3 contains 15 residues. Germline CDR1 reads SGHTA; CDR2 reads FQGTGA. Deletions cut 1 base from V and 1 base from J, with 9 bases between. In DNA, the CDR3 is TGTGCCAGCAGCTTAATGCCTGGGCGCACAGATACGCAGTATTTT. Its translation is CASSLMPGRTDTQYF.

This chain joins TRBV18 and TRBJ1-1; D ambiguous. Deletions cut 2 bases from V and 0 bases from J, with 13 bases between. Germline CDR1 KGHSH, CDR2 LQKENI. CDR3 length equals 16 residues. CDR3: CASSPYEGGMNTEAFF. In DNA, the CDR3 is TGTGCCAGCTCACCATACGAGGGCGGGATGAACACTGAAGCTTTCTTT.

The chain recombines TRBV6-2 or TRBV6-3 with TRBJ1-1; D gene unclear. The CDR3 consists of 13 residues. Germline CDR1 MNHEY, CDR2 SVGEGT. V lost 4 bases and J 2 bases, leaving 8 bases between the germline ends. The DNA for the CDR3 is TGTGCCAGCAGTTTCAGCAGCAACACTGAAGCTTTCTTT. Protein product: CASSFSSNTEAFF.

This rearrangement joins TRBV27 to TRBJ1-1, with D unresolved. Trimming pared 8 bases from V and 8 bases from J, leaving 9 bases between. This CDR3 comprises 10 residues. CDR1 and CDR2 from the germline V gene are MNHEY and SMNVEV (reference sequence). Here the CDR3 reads CASPRPEAFF. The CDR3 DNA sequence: TGTGCCAGCCCCCGACCCGAAGCTTTCTTT.

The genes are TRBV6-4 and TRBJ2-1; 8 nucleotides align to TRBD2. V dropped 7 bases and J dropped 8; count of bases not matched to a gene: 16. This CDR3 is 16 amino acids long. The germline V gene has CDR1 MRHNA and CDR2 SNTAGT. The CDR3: CASKGPSGGPFDEQFF. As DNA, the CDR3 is TGTGCCAGCAAAGGTCCCTCGGGAGGGCCCTTCGATGAGCAGTTCTTC.

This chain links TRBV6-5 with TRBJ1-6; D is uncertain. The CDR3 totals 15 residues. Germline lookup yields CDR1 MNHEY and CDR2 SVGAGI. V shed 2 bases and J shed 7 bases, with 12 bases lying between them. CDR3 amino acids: CASSYREGLNSPLHF. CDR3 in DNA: TGTGCCAGCAGTTACAGGGAGGGTCTGAATTCACCCCTCCACTTT.

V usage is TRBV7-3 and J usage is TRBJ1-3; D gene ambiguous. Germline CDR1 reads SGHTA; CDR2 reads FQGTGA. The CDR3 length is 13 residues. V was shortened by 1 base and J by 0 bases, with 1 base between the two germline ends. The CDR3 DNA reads TGTGCCAGCAGCTTAAGCTCTGGAAACACCATATATTTT. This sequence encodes CASSLSSGNTIYF. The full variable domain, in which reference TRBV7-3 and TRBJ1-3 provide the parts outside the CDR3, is GAGVSQTPSNKVTEKGKYVELRCDPISGHTALYWYRQSLGQGPEFLIYFQGTGAADDSGLPNDRFFAVRPEGSVSTLKIQRTERGDSAVYLCASSLSSGNTIYFGEGSWLTVV.

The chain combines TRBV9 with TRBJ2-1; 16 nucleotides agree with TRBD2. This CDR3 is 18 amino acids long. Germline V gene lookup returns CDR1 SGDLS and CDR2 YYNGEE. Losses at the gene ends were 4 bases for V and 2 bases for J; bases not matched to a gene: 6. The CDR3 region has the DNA TGTGCCAGCAGCCTGGGACTAGCGGGGGGGCCAACCTACAATGAGCAGTTCTTC. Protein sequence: CASSLGLAGGPTYNEQFF.

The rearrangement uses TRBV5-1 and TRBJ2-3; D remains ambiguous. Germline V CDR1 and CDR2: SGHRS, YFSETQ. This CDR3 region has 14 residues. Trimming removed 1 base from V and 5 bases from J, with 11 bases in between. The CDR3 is CASSLMGPVDTQYF. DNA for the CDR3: TGCGCCAGCAGCTTGATGGGCCCCGTAGATACGCAGTATTTT.

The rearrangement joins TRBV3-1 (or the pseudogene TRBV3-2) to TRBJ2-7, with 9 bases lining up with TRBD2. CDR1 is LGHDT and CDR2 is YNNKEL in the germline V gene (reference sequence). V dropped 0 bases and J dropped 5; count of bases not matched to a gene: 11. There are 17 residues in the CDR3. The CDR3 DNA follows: TGTGCCAGCAGCCAAGAAGCGCAGCGGGAGGCCTGGCACGAGCAGTACTTC. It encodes CASSQEAQREAWHEQYF.

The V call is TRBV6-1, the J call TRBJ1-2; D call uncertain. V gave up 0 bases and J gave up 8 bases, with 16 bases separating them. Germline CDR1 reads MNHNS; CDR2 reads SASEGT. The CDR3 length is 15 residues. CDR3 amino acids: CASSEAFGQSGGYTF. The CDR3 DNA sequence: TGTGCCAGCAGTGAAGCGTTCGGCCAATCCGGCGGCTACACCTTC.

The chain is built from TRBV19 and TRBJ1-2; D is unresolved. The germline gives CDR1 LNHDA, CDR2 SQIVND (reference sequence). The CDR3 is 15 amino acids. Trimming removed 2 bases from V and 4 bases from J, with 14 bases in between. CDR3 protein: CASSILAALGYGYTF. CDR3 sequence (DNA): TGTGCCAGTAGTATATTGGCAGCCCTGGGCTATGGCTACACCTTC.

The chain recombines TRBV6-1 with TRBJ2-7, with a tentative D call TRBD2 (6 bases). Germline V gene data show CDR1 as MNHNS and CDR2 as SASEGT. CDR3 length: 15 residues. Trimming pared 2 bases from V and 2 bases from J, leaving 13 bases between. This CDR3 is CASSERLATTYEQYF. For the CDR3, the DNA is TGTGCCAGCAGTGAACGGCTAGCGACCACCTACGAGCAGTACTTC.

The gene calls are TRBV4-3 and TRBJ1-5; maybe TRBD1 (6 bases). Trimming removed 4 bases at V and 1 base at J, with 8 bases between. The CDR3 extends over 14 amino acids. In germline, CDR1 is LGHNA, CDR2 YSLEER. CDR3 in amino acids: CASSRTVSNQPQHF. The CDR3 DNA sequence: TGCGCCAGCAGCCGGACAGTGAGCAATCAGCCCCAGCATTTT.

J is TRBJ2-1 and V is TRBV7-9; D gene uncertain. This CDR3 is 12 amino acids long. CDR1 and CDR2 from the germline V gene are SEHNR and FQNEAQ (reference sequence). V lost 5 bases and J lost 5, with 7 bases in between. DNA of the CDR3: TGTGCCAGCAGCCCTCTGGACAATGAGCAGTTCTTC. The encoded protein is CASSPLDNEQFF.

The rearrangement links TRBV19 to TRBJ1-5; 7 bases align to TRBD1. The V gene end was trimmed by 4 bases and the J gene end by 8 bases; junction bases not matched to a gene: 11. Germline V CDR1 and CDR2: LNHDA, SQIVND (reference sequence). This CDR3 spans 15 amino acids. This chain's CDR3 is CASSKAGAGGEPQHF. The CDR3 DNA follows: TGTGCCAGTAGTAAAGCGGGTGCAGGGGGGGAGCCCCAGCATTTT.

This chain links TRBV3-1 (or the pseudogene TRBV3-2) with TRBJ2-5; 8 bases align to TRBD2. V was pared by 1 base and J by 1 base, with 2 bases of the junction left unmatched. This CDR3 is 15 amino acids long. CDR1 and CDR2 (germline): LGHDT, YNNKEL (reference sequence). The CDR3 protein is CASSQGSGGQETQYF. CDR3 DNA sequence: TGTGCCAGCAGCCAAGGGAGCGGGGGCCAAGAGACCCAGTACTTC.

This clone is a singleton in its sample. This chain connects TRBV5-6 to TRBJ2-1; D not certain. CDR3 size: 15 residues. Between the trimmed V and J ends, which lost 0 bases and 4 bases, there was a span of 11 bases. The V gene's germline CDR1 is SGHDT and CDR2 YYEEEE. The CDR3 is CASSLAGSSYNEQFF. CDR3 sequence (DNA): TGTGCCAGCAGCTTGGCCGGATCTAGTTACAATGAGCAGTTCTTC.

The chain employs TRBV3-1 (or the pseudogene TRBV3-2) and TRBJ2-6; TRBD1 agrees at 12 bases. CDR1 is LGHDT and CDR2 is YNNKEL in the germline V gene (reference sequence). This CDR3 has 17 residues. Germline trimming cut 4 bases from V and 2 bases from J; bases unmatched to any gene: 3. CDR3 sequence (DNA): TGTGCCAGCAGCCCCCGGGACAGGGGGCCTGGGGCCAACGTCCTGACTTTC. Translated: CASSPRDRGPGANVLTF.